This entry concerns a single T cell receptor beta chain. Between the trimmed V and J ends, which lost 5 bases and 4 bases, there was a span of 21 bases. This CDR3 region has 16 residues. Germline V gives CDR1 SQVTM, CDR2 ANQGSEA. This entry belongs to a study of shared clonotypes between healthy human individuals. When replicate PCRs were run on sorted subsets, they used about 200 ng DNA, some 33,000 T cell genomes. Sequencing used immunoSEQ multiplex PCR; TCRdb keeps in-frame clones, though not all of them. The data hold roughly 2.2 million clones, with 85% to 95% observed a single time. The chain has TRBV29-1 and TRBJ1-5; maybe TRBD1 (6 bases). The sequence was obtained from a man between 18 and 29 years old in good health. Some clones in this sample may be carry-over from other donors' samples. Input material: naive CD4+ T cells from PBMCs. As for subset: CD45RA+ positively selected. The DNA of the CDR3 is TGCAGCGTTTTCCGATTGCCGGACAGCACTAATCAGCCCCAGCATTTT. It yields the protein CSVFRLPDSTNQPQHF.